A selection of T cell receptor beta chains follows, all from one sample in a study of blood T cell repertoires in COVID-19. Only in-frame clones appear in the TCRdb table, and some are missing; sequencing was by immunoSEQ multiplex PCR. Counted here are about 34,000 clones, around 80% occurring once; the ten biggest clones make up 31%. Sequenced sample: peripheral blood. These receptors all stem from a man older than 75 with acute or convalescent COVID-19. Each CDR3 is given with its conserved first and last residue. A D gene is named only where the DNA matches it firmly. Not all rows give a size; the values are once, few, many and, for expanded clones, a class.

D gene,J gene,V gene,clone size,CDR3 length,CDR3 protein,CDR3 DNA
TRBD1,TRBJ1-1,TRBV10-3,NA,15,CAISGTGQAPSEAFF,TGTGCCATCAGTGGAACAGGACAGGCCCCCAGTGAAGCTTTCTTT
NA,TRBJ2-2,TRBV24-1,NA,16,CATSDPGPRPTGELFF,TGTGCCACCAGTGACCCAGGGCCGCGTCCCACCGGGGAGCTGTTTTTT
TRBD2,TRBJ2-3,TRBV6-5,NA,15,CASQLAGGPGDTQYF,TGTGCCAGCCAACTAGCGGGGGGGCCGGGAGATACGCAGTATTTT
TRBD1,TRBJ2-7,TRBV28,NA,14,CASTGQGSSYEQYF,TGTGCCAGCACGGGACAGGGTAGCTCCTACGAGCAGTACTTC
TRBD2,TRBJ2-1,TRBV3-1/TRBV3-2,NA,15,CASSQGAAGGHEQFF,TGTGCCAGCAGCCAAGGCGCAGCGGGAGGTCATGAGCAGTTCTTC
NA,TRBJ1-6,TRBV3-1/TRBV3-2,NA,18,CASSQVAGGQGFNSPLHF,TGTGCCAGCAGCCAAGTCGCCGGGGGGCAGGGGTTCAATTCACCCCTCCACTTT
TRBD2,TRBJ2-2,TRBV11-1,NA,16,CASAPRASGNTGELFF,TGTGCCAGCGCCCCCCGGGCTAGCGGTAACACCGGGGAGCTGTTTTTT
TRBD1,TRBJ2-7,TRBV2,once,16,CASSEWGRTGDYEQYF,TGTGCCAGCAGTGAATGGGGCAGGACAGGGGATTACGAGCAGTACTTC
TRBD1,TRBJ2-1,TRBV4-2,NA,16,CASSPYGTGRDNEQFF,TGTGCCAGCAGCCCCTATGGGACAGGGAGGGACAATGAGCAGTTCTTC
TRBD1,TRBJ1-2,TRBV7-9,NA,14,CASSAGTGNYGYTF,TGTGCCAGCAGCGCCGGGACAGGGAACTATGGCTACACCTTC
NA,TRBJ2-2,TRBV9,NA,14,CASSVQGYTGELFF,TGTGCCAGCAGCGTACAGGGGTACACCGGGGAGCTGTTTTTT
TRBD1,TRBJ1-2,TRBV7-2,few,18,CASSAQTFRDRIFYGYTF,TGTGCCAGCAGCGCACAAACTTTCCGGGACAGGATATTTTATGGCTACACCTTC
NA,TRBJ2-5,TRBV5-1,NA,13,CASSAAGGETQYF,TGCGCCAGCAGCGCGGCCGGGGGAGAGACCCAGTACTTC
TRBD1,TRBJ2-7,TRBV5-1,NA,12,CATLQGFYEQYF,TGCGCCACCTTACAGGGGTTCTACGAGCAGTACTTC
TRBD2,TRBJ2-5,TRBV9,NA,18,CASSVGLAGGLLVETQYF,TGTGCCAGCAGCGTAGGGCTAGCGGGGGGGCTGCTTGTGGAGACCCAGTACTTC
TRBD1,TRBJ2-5,TRBV19,NA,15,CASSILQGAGETQYF,TGTGCCAGTAGTATTTTACAGGGGGCCGGGGAGACCCAGTACTTC
TRBD2,TRBJ2-5,TRBV12-3/TRBV12-4,NA,13,CASSFDGGETQYF,TGTGCCAGCAGTTTTGACGGGGGGGAGACCCAGTACTTC
NA,TRBJ1-1,TRBV2,NA,13,CASRYREFPEAFF,TGTGCCAGCAGATACAGGGAATTCCCTGAAGCTTTCTTT
NA,TRBJ2-3,TRBV18,NA,14,CASSPDLAADTQYF,TGTGCCAGCTCACCAGACCTGGCGGCAGATACGCAGTATTTT
NA,TRBJ2-2,TRBV11-2,NA,15,CASSQAPVNTGELFF,TGTGCCAGCAGCCAGGCACCGGTAAACACCGGGGAGCTGTTTTTT
NA,TRBJ2-7,TRBV11-2,NA,13,CASSLGQFYEQYF,TGTGCCAGCAGCTTAGGGCAGTTCTACGAGCAGTACTTC
NA,TRBJ2-3,TRBV21-1,NA,18,CASSKKGEPSGRTDTQYF,TGTGCCAGCAGCAAAAAGGGGGAGCCTAGCGGGAGAACAGATACGCAGTATTTT
TRBD1,TRBJ2-7,TRBV9,NA,15,CASSPLQGALGEQYF,TGTGCCAGCAGCCCGTTACAGGGGGCATTAGGGGAGCAGTACTTC
TRBD1,TRBJ1-5,TRBV19,few,16,CASSIPGTGSNQPQHF,TGTGCCAGTAGTATACCCGGGACAGGGTCCAATCAGCCCCAGCATTTT
NA,TRBJ1-3,TRBV18,NA,16,CASSLLSQDSGNTIYF,TGTGCCAGCTCACTCCTATCACAGGACTCTGGAAACACCATATATTTT
NA,TRBJ2-6,TRBV7-8,few,20,CASRSAGTLSRPFGANVLTF,TGTGCCAGCAGATCTGCCGGGACACTTAGCCGACCCTTTGGGGCCAACGTCCTGACTTTC
TRBD1,TRBJ1-4,TRBV5-1,NA,14,CASSIGTGLEKLFF,TGCGCCAGCAGCATCGGGACAGGGCTGGAAAAACTGTTTTTT
TRBD1,TRBJ1-2,TRBV30,NA,13,CAWITFRGKDYTF,TGTGCCTGGATTACTTTCAGGGGGAAAGACTACACCTTC
NA,TRBJ2-6,TRBV6-6,once,13,CASSYDRANVLTF,TGTGCCAGCAGCTATGACAGGGCCAACGTCCTGACTTTC
NA,TRBJ2-3,TRBV4-3,NA,16,CASSPLEGEGTDTQYF,TGCGCCAGCAGCCCCCTCGAGGGAGAGGGCACAGATACGCAGTATTTT
TRBD2,TRBJ2-1,TRBV7-2,medium-sized,15,CASSLLAGAYNEQFF,TGTGCCAGCAGCTTACTAGCGGGGGCGTACAATGAGCAGTTCTTC
NA,TRBJ1-3,TRBV11-1,NA,14,CASRRQDSGNTIYF,TGTGCCAGCAGACGACAGGACTCTGGAAACACCATATATTTT
NA,TRBJ2-7,TRBV7-5,NA,14,CARSRQGATYEQYF,TGTGCCAGAAGCCGACAGGGGGCGACCTACGAGCAGTACTTC
NA,TRBJ1-2,TRBV6-2/TRBV6-3,NA,11,CASSEMKGYTF,TGTGCCAGCAGCGAGATGAAGGGCTACACCTTC
TRBD2,TRBJ2-7,TRBV10-2,NA,15,CASGSGLAGPYEQYF,TGCGCCAGCGGTTCTGGTTTAGCGGGCCCCTACGAGCAGTACTTC
TRBD1,TRBJ1-6,TRBV5-1,few,17,CASSSTPGTGYNSPLHF,TGCGCCAGCAGCTCTACCCCCGGGACAGGGTACAATTCACCCCTCCACTTT
NA,TRBJ2-7,TRBV9,few,14,CASSLELQAYEQYF,TGTGCCAGCAGCCTCGAGCTACAGGCCTACGAGCAGTACTTC
NA,TRBJ2-4,TRBV30,NA,16,CAWSLGVGSGKNIQYF,TGTGCCTGGAGCCTGGGAGTCGGGAGCGGCAAAAACATTCAGTACTTC
TRBD1,TRBJ1-2,TRBV12-3/TRBV12-4,NA,13,CATSDRGFYGYTF,TGTGCCACCTCGGACAGGGGCTTCTATGGCTACACCTTC
NA,TRBJ1-2,TRBV9,NA,8,CASSPYTF,TGTGCCAGCAGTCCCTATACCTTC